The rows below give T cell receptor beta chains drawn from one sample of a study of T cells in narcolepsy. Sequencing used immunoSEQ multiplex PCR; TCRdb keeps in-frame clones, though not all of them. The sample holds tens of thousands of clones, roughly four fifths seen once. The specimen sequenced was memory (CD45RA-) CD4+ T cells from blood. These receptors were taken from a human donor in good health. CDR3s leave out the opening cysteine and the closing phenylalanine or tryptophan.

CDR3aa	v_gene	j_gene
ASSIDLLAGANYGYT	TRBV19	TRBJ1-2
ASSLGGGRRNQPQH	TRBV6-5	TRBJ1-5
ASRQAGFTDTQY	TRBV5-1	TRBJ2-3
ASRRSPDHTEAF	TRBV6-4	TRBJ1-1
ASSESGGFTYNEQF	TRBV10-1	TRBJ2-1
ASSVRVNQPQH	TRBV19	TRBJ1-5
ATGISAYEQY	TRBV11-2	TRBJ2-7
ASSLGIPGTPNEKLF	TRBV5-5	TRBJ1-4
ATSRDQTYNSPLH	TRBV15	TRBJ1-6
ATSRAGANSPLH	TRBV15	TRBJ1-6
ASSLGGRTEAF	TRBV27	TRBJ1-1
ASSPQTGGNYGYT	TRBV19	TRBJ1-2
ASSEYGNRDQPQH	TRBV25-1	TRBJ1-5
ASTFGTGFMNTEAF	TRBV5-1	TRBJ1-1
AWTRQGSYSPLH	TRBV30	TRBJ1-6
ASSVGAGWDNEQF	TRBV19	TRBJ2-1
ASSERLMTGISSNYGYT	TRBV6-1	TRBJ1-2
ARSSRGGVKPGNTIY	TRBV5-3	TRBJ1-3
ASSQRQLAALSNEQF	TRBV7-8	TRBJ2-1
AIQTPGDYGYT	TRBV28	TRBJ1-2
ASSRGAANTGELF	TRBV5-1	TRBJ2-2
ASSISSPTEGYT	TRBV19	TRBJ1-2
ASSFGTYTNTEAF	TRBV28	TRBJ1-1
ASSVGGQVISGELF	TRBV9	TRBJ2-2
ASEAKGATNQETQY	TRBV19	TRBJ2-5
ASSGGGSGQPQH	TRBV7-8	TRBJ1-5
ASSLGTGYYGYT	TRBV6-5	TRBJ1-2
ASSYVWFGGNTIY	TRBV7-2	TRBJ1-3
ASSLMRGAGRGKETQY	TRBV5-6	TRBJ2-5
ASSLFGTRETQY	TRBV7-2	TRBJ2-5
ASSPGTGDGYT	TRBV2	TRBJ1-2
ASSLINYGEAF	TRBV7-2	TRBJ1-1
ASSSRKTGRDEQF	TRBV19	TRBJ2-1
ASKPGQAYSYEQY	TRBV5-1	TRBJ2-7
ASPSTGELF	TRBV9	TRBJ2-2
ASTPRLYRVRVSYEQY	TRBV28	TRBJ2-7
AIRGTGSQYSPLH	TRBV10-3	TRBJ1-6
ASSLISGANVLT	TRBV5-1	TRBJ2-6
ASSQVGGGKNPGYT	TRBV4-2	TRBJ1-2
ASSLRPTGTTVDTQY	TRBV5-1	TRBJ2-3
ASSPRGYMQY	TRBV14	TRBJ2-3
ASSLGPQETQY	TRBV5-1	TRBJ2-5
ASSQARLSNQPQH	TRBV4-1	TRBJ1-5